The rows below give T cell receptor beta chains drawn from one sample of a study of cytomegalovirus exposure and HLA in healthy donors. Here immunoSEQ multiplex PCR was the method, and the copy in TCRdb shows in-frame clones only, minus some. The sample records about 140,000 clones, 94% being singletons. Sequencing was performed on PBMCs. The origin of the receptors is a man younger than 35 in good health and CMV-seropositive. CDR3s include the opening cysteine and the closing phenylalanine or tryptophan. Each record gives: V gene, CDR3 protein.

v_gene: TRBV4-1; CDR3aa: CASSQDPVSGRAGYEQYF
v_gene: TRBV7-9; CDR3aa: CASSIDLAGEETQYF
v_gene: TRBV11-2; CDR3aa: CASSFFTSGQETQYF
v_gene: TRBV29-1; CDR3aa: CSVVVEGFEQYF
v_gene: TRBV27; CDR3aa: CASSPYLGRPYNEQFF
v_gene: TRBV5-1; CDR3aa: CASSLGQSYTEAFF
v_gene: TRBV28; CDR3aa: CASSLFSGETQYF
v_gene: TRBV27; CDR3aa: CASSSGRLAGADTQYF
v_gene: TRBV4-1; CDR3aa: CASSQSGLNRDEQYF
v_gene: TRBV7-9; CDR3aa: CASSPRGGQGIAEAFF
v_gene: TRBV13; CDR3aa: CASSLRFRGGDTQYF
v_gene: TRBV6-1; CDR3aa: CASKETGTGVRGYTF
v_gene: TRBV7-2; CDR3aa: CASSLAGGYEAFF
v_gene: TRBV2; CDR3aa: CASSGGSGRTDTQYF
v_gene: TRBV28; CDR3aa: CASSSPGQYTDTQYF
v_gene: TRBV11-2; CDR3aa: CASSVSLAGLDYNEQFF
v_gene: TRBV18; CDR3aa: CASSPPGTQYF
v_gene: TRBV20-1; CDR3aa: CSGGHHYTF
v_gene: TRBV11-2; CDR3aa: CASSQTSGSSEQYF
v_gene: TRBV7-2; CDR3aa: CASSLRSGRAPETQYF
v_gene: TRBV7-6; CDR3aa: CASSPSDRLGNTIYF
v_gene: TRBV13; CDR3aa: CASSLPYSGPRTDTQYF
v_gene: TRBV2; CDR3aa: CASTPGLAGGTGELFF
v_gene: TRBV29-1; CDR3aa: CSVERGLGGRATDTQYF
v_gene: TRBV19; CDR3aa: CASSGTGGNQPQHF
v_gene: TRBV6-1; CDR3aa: CASSEGLAGEETQYF
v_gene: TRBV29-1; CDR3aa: CSAIQGAGQPQHF
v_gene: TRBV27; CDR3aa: CASSPGGGLEAFF
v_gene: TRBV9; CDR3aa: CASSVLGLSMNTEAFF
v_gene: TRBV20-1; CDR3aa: CSAQDREKLFF
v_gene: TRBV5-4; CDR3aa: CASTRGQGSTDTQYF
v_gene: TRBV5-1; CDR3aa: CASSLWSSEETQYF
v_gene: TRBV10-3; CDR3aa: CAISGTATYEQYF
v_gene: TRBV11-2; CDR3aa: CASSLILADTQYF
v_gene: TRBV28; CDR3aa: CASSLRSGKAFGRPYEQYF
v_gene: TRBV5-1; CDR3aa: CASSLAGSGGYNEQFF
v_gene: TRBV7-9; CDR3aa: CATTWGDSYEQYF
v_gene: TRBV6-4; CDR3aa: CASSDLPGIQSTDTQYF
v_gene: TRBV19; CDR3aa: CASRAGQGIITGELFF
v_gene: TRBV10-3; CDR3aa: CAISAVWKGKEAFF
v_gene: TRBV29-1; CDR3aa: CSVDETPAEAFF
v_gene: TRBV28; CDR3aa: CASSPGTGSEQYF
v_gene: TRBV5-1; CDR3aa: CASSLLADSSYEQYF
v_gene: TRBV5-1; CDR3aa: CASSDTQGKQETQYF
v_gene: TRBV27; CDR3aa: CASSFYERENGELFF
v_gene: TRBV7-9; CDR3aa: CASSRGTSGSLKAEQYF
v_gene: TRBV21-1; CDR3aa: CASSKGGGGRQPQHF
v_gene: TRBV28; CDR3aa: CASRTLQVSSYNSPLHF
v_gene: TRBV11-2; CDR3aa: CASSLTSGSYEQYF
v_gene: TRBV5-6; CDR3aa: CASSFGNPGQGAAEAFF
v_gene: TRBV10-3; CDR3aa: CAISGAGGTYEQYF
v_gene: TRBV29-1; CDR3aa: CSVEWKQGVEDGEQYF
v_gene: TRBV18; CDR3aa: CASSPSFEETQYF
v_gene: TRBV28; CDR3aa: CASSDRDRVYRNQPQHF
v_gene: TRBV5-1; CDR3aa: CASSPRTSPGEQFF
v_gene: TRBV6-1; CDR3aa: CASSEWQGMDNEQFF
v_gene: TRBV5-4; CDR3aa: CASSWGPPAGGPGANVLTF
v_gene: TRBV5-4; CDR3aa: CASSFRLAGYNEQFF
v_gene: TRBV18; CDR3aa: CASSPRGQTSPKNIQYF